This TCR beta chain appears in the sequencing data of a study of shared clonotypes between healthy human individuals. With regard to this clone: This sample also contains other DNA sequences that code for the same CDR3.

The table came from immunoSEQ multiplex PCR; TCRdb's copy has only in-frame clones and leaves some out. The table lists approximately 1,000,000 clones, 75% to 80% of them singletons. The germline V gene encodes CDR1 MNHEY and CDR2 SVGAGI. The CDR3 extends over 15 amino acids. V was clipped by 1 base and J by 1 base; unmatched bases: 3. The rearrangement links TRBV6-5 to TRBJ1-1; 7 bases align to TRBD1. Sequencing was performed on memory CD4+ T cells from PBMCs. The subset: CD45RA-negative fraction. This TCR was recovered from a man younger than 35 in good health. Some clones in this sample may be carry-over from other donors' samples. The CDR3 loop reads CASSYLRTGNTEAFF. The DNA for the CDR3 is TGTGCCAGCAGTTACTTGAGGACAGGGAACACTGAAGCTTTCTTT.